This is a list of T cell receptor beta chains from one sample in a study of T cell repertoires in cytomegalovirus infection. TCRdb recomputed calls from the reads with MiXCR, one row per CDR3 protein. Of around 750,000 distinct CDR3 sequences detected, roughly 33% appear once; the ten largest clones hold around an eighth. For these TCRs, the target antigens are not known. The sequenced sample was cultured CD8+ T cells from PBMCs, obtained from culture after CMV antigen stimulation. The receptors derive from a human donor in good health (CMV status not recorded). Some clones in this sample may be carry-over from other donors' samples. The CDR3 runs from the conserved cysteine through the conserved F or W. The D gene is left open where the match is weak. The size of a clone is reported for some rows only, either as once, few or many, or as a class for expanded clones.

>TRBV5-1|TRBD2|TRBJ2-7|few
CASSEAVSGASYEQYF
TGCGCCAGCAGCGAGGCGGTTAGCGGGGCCTCCTACGAGCAGTACTTC
>TRBV12-3/TRBV12-4|TRBD2|TRBJ2-3|NA
CASSLKLAGADTQYF
TGTGCCAGCAGTTTAAAGCTAGCGGGGGCAGATACGCAGTATTTT
>TRBV3-1|TRBD1|TRBJ1-2|many
CASSQGQGTHGYTF
TGTGCCAGCAGCCAAGGACAGGGGACCCATGGCTACACCTTC
>TRBV27|NA|TRBJ2-1|NA
CASSSAGWSTDEQFF
TGTGCCAGCAGTTCCGCGGGGTGGAGCACAGATGAGCAGTTCTTC
>TRBV7-9|NA|TRBJ2-1|NA
CASSSQFGAYNEQFF
TGTGCCAGCAGCTCCCAATTCGGGGCCTACAATGAGCAGTTCTTC
>TRBV12-3/TRBV12-4|NA|TRBJ2-7|NA
CASSNRDNSYEQYF
TGTGCCAGCAGTAACCGGGACAACTCCTACGAGCAGTACTTC
>TRBV7-2|NA|TRBJ2-7|many
CASSLASLAAYEQYF
TGTGCCAGCAGCTTGGCATCATTGGCGGCCTACGAGCAGTACTTC
>TRBV11-2|NA|TRBJ1-3|few
CASSLAQWPGNTIYF
TGTGCCAGCAGCTTAGCCCAATGGCCTGGAAACACCATATATTTT
>TRBV7-2|NA|TRBJ1-1|few
CASSPNRVGNTEAFF
TGTGCCAGCAGCCCAAACAGGGTCGGGAACACTGAAGCTTTCTTT
>TRBV4-1|NA|TRBJ1-6|few
CASSPRGDSAPLHF
TGCGCCAGCAGCCCCCGAGGCGACTCAGCGCCCCTCCACTTT
>TRBV7-3|TRBD2|TRBJ2-1|few
CASSTGGRGYNEQFF
TGTGCCAGCAGCACGGGGGGAAGAGGGTACAATGAGCAGTTCTTC
>TRBV28|TRBD1|TRBJ2-3|NA
CASNWKQGSTDTQYF
TGTGCCAGCAATTGGAAACAGGGGAGCACAGATACGCAGTATTTT
>TRBV12-3/TRBV12-4|NA|TRBJ1-2|few
CASSLARRGYTF
TGTGCCAGCAGTTTAGCCCGTAGGGGCTACACCTTC
>TRBV6-2/TRBV6-3|NA|TRBJ1-2|NA
CASSYSPGDDYGYTF
TGTGCCAGCAGTTACTCGCCAGGAGATGACTATGGCTACACCTTC
>TRBV7-2|NA|TRBJ1-1|many
CASSSRRERYTEAFF
TGTGCCAGCAGCTCCCGCAGGGAAAGGTACACTGAAGCTTTCTTT
>TRBV10-2|NA|TRBJ1-2|few
CASSRGSDGYTF
TGCGCCAGCAGCCGCGGGTCCGATGGCTACACCTTC
>TRBV6-5|NA|TRBJ1-5|NA
CASSYYRPYSNQPQHF
TGTGCCAGCAGTTACTACAGGCCGTATAGCAATCAGCCCCAGCATTTT
>TRBV25-1|NA|TRBJ2-1|NA
CASSELVNNEQFF
TGTGCCAGCAGTGAACTAGTGAACAATGAGCAGTTCTTC
>TRBV29-1|NA|TRBJ1-1|NA
CSVPGFQGTEAFF
TGCAGCGTTCCAGGGTTCCAAGGCACTGAAGCTTTCTTT
>TRBV6-2/TRBV6-3|NA|TRBJ1-5|NA
CASSYRSSNSNQPQHF
TGTGCCAGCAGTTACAGGTCCAGCAATAGCAATCAGCCCCAGCATTTT
>TRBV14|NA|TRBJ2-3|NA
CASSQKGPADTQYF
TGTGCCAGCAGCCAAAAGGGGCCGGCAGATACGCAGTATTTT
>TRBV12-3/TRBV12-4|NA|TRBJ2-1|few
CASSQTWNEQFF
TGTGCCAGCAGTCAAACATGGAATGAGCAGTTCTTC
>TRBV6-1|TRBD1|TRBJ2-1|few
CASSEAHRGYNEQFF
TGTGCCAGCAGTGAAGCGCACAGGGGATACAATGAGCAGTTCTTC
>TRBV12-3/TRBV12-4|NA|TRBJ2-7|NA
CASSFTAVVEQYF
TGTGCCAGCAGTTTCACAGCGGTTGTTGAGCAGTACTTC
>TRBV27|NA|TRBJ2-5|NA
CASSSVGAPQETQYF
TGTGCCAGCAGTTCTGTAGGGGCACCCCAAGAGACCCAGTACTTC
>TRBV7-6|NA|TRBJ1-3|NA
CASSLRQSFRGPPSGNTIYF
TGTGCCAGCAGCTTACGACAGTCTTTTAGAGGTCCTCCCTCTGGAAACACCATATATTTT
>TRBV24-1|NA|TRBJ2-2|many
CATGQNANTGELFF
TGTGCCACCGGGCAGAACGCGAACACCGGGGAGCTGTTTTTT
>TRBV7-2|TRBD1|TRBJ2-1|many
CASSVGQGAHTEQFF
TGTGCCAGCAGCGTGGGACAGGGGGCGCACACTGAGCAGTTCTTC
>TRBV12-5|TRBD1|TRBJ2-4|few
CASGSGTGGLAKNIQYF
TGTGCTAGTGGTTCCGGGACAGGCGGACTAGCCAAAAACATTCAGTACTTC
>TRBV18|NA|TRBJ1-2|NA
CASSPPEQAHYGYTF
TGTGCCAGCTCACCTCCGGAACAGGCACACTATGGCTACACCTTC
>TRBV6-6|NA|TRBJ2-2|NA
CASSYLLALMNTGELFF
TGTGCCAGCAGTTACCTCCTCGCACTGATGAACACCGGGGAGCTGTTTTTT
>TRBV7-9|TRBD1|TRBJ2-1|few
CASSFGGQVNEQFF
TGTGCCAGCAGCTTCGGGGGACAGGTCAATGAGCAGTTCTTC
>TRBV19|TRBD2|TRBJ2-3|few
CASTSGDNTDTQYF
TGTGCCAGCACTAGCGGGGACAACACAGATACGCAGTATTTT
>TRBV6-5|NA|TRBJ1-2|NA
CASSSQARQEPNYGYTF
TGTGCCAGCAGTTCCCAAGCTCGACAGGAACCTAACTATGGCTACACCTTC
>TRBV12-3/TRBV12-4|NA|TRBJ2-1|few
CASGDNLAPSSYNEQFF
TGTGCCAGCGGCGATAACCTAGCTCCGAGCTCCTACAATGAGCAGTTCTTC
>TRBV5-1|TRBD1|TRBJ1-2|NA
CASSRYYADRGENYGYTF
TGCGCCAGCAGCCGTTATTATGCCGACAGGGGGGAGAACTATGGCTACACCTTC
>TRBV15|TRBD1|TRBJ1-1|NA
CATSRSGTGGEAFF
TGTGCCACCAGCAGGTCCGGGACAGGGGGGGAAGCTTTCTTT
>TRBV19|TRBD1|TRBJ1-1|many
CASSIILGDREGAFF
TGTGCCAGTAGTATCATCCTCGGGGACAGGGAAGGAGCTTTCTTT
>TRBV12-3/TRBV12-4|NA|TRBJ2-7|few
CASGPEGGSYEQYF
TGTGCCAGCGGGCCCGAGGGGGGATCCTACGAGCAGTACTTC
>TRBV11-1|TRBD1|TRBJ2-4|NA
CASSSTGGDSRNIQYF
TGTGCCAGCAGCTCGACAGGGGGTGATTCCAGAAACATTCAGTACTTC
>TRBV6-6|TRBD1|TRBJ2-5|NA
CASSPGQGMAVQETQYF
TGTGCCAGCAGCCCAGGACAGGGAATGGCCGTCCAAGAGACCCAGTACTTC
>TRBV6-5|TRBD1|TRBJ1-2|few
CASSRTGATYGYTF
TGTGCCAGCAGTAGGACAGGGGCCACCTATGGCTACACCTTC
>TRBV29-1|TRBD1|TRBJ2-7|NA
CSVLTGQFYEQYF
TGCAGCGTCCTAACGGGACAGTTCTACGAGCAGTACTTC
>TRBV27|TRBD1|TRBJ2-5|NA
CASSPSLGTGVQETQYF
TGTGCCAGCAGTCCTTCGTTAGGGACAGGGGTTCAAGAGACCCAGTACTTC
>TRBV7-4|TRBD1|TRBJ1-2|NA
CASSLGDSDFYGYTF
TGTGCCAGCAGCTTAGGGGACAGCGATTTTTATGGCTACACCTTC
>TRBV4-1|NA|TRBJ2-3|few
CASSRGFDTDTQYF
TGCGCCAGCAGCCGGGGGTTTGACACAGATACGCAGTATTTT
>TRBV7-6|TRBD1|TRBJ1-1|NA
CASSRGTGPTEAFF
TGTGCCAGCAGCCGGGGGACAGGGCCCACTGAAGCTTTCTTT
>TRBV9|TRBD1|TRBJ1-4|NA
CASSPWTGADEKLFF
TGTGCCAGCAGCCCGTGGACAGGGGCTGACGAAAAACTGTTTTTT
>TRBV19|TRBD1|TRBJ2-4|NA
CASRKRDSDIAKNIQYF
TGTGCCAGTAGGAAACGGGACAGCGATATAGCCAAAAACATTCAGTACTTC
>TRBV12-3/TRBV12-4|TRBD1|TRBJ1-1|many
CASSLGWDRETEAFF
TGTGCCAGCAGTTTAGGTTGGGACAGGGAGACTGAAGCTTTCTTT
>TRBV12-3/TRBV12-4|NA|TRBJ1-2|few
CASSPTRQRNYGYTF
TGTGCCAGCAGTCCTACGCGGCAGAGAAACTATGGCTACACCTTC
>TRBV6-8|NA|TRBJ2-2|NA
CAGSYGHPDSYTGELFF
TGTGCCGGCAGTTACGGCCACCCTGACAGTTACACCGGGGAGCTGTTTTTT
>TRBV7-6|NA|TRBJ2-5|NA
CASGLANGRLKETQYF
TGTGCCAGCGGCTTAGCCAACGGTCGACTTAAAGAGACCCAGTACTTC
>TRBV7-2|TRBD1|TRBJ2-1|NA
CASSPITGEYNEQFF
TGTGCCAGCAGCCCGATTACAGGGGAGTACAATGAGCAGTTCTTC
>TRBV12-3/TRBV12-4|TRBD2|TRBJ2-3|once
CATAGGSGVDTQYF
TGTGCCACAGCAGGAGGTAGCGGGGTGGATACGCAGTATTTT
>TRBV7-9|NA|TRBJ1-1|few
CASRGEMRAFF
TGTGCCAGCAGGGGGGAAATGAGAGCTTTCTTT
>TRBV5-5|TRBD1|TRBJ2-5|NA
CASTNIRGQAETQYF
TGTGCCAGCACCAACATAAGGGGGCAAGCGGAGACCCAGTACTTC
>TRBV5-6|NA|TRBJ2-5|NA
CASSLEVYQETQYF
TGTGCCAGCAGCTTGGAAGTGTACCAAGAGACCCAGTACTTC
>TRBV11-3|TRBD1|TRBJ2-2|NA
CASSPQLGTGTTGELFF
TGTGCCAGCAGCCCCCAGCTGGGGACAGGAACCACCGGGGAGCTGTTTTTT